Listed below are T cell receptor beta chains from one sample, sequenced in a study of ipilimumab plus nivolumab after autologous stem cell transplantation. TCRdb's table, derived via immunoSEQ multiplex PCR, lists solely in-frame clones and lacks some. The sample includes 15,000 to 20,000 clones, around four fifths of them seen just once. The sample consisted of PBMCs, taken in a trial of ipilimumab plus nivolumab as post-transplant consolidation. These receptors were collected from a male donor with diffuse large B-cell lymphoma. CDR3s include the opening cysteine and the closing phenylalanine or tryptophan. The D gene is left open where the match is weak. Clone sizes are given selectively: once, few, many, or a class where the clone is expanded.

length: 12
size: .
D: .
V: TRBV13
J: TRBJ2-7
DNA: TGTGCCAGCAGCCAAGATGACTACGAGCAGTACTTC
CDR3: CASSQDDYEQYF

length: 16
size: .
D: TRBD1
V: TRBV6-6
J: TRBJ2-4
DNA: TGTGCCAGCAGTGGTACAGGGGCCCCAGCCAAAAACATTCAGTACTTC
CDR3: CASSGTGAPAKNIQYF

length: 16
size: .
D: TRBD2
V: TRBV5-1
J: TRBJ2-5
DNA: TGCGCCAGCAGCTTGTTCGGCGGGGGGGACCAAGAGACCCAGTACTTC
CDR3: CASSLFGGGDQETQYF

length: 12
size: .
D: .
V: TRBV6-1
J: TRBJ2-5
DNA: TGTGCCAGCAGTTTGAGAAGGGAGACCCAGTACTTC
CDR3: CASSLRRETQYF

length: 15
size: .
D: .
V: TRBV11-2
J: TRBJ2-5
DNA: TGTGCCAGCAGCCAACCGGGACAAGGCTATGGGACCCAGTACTTC
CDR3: CASSQPGQGYGTQYF

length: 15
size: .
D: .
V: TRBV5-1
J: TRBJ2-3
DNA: TGCGCCAGCAGCTTGGGGGATAGCGGAGCAGATACGCAGTATTTT
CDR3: CASSLGDSGADTQYF

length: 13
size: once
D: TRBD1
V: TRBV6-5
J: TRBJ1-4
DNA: TGTGCCAGCAGCAGGACAGGGTTCGAAAAACTGTTTTTT
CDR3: CASSRTGFEKLFF

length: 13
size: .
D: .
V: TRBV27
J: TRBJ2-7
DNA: TGTGCCAGCGGCGGGCCGGACGGGAACGAGCAGTACTTC
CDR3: CASGGPDGNEQYF

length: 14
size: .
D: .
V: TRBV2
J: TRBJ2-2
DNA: TGTGCCAGCAGCGAATCGGACCTAGCGGGGGAGCTGTTTTTT
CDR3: CASSESDLAGELFF

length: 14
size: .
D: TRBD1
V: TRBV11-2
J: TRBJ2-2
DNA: TGTGCCAGCAGCCCCCTCCAGGGGGCCGGGGAGCTGTTTTTT
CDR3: CASSPLQGAGELFF

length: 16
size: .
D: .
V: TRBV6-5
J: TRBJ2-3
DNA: TGTGCCAGCAGTTACTCTTACGGGGAGTTCACAGATACGCAGTATTTT
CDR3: CASSYSYGEFTDTQYF

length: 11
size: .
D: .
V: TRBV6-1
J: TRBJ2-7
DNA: TGTGCCAGCAGTTTGTATACCGAGCAGTACTTC
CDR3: CASSLYTEQYF

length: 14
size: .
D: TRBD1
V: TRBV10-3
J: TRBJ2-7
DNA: TGTGCCATCAGTGAGTTTGGGACAGGGTACGAGCAGTACTTC
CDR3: CAISEFGTGYEQYF

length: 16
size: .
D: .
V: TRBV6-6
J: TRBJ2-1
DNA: TGTGCCAGCAGCCACGGGGGCAGGGGCACCTACAATGAGCAGTTCTTC
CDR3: CASSHGGRGTYNEQFF

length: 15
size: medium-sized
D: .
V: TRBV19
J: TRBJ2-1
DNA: TGTGCCAGTAGTCCCGGGTCGCAGGGTTGGAATGAGCAGTTCTTC
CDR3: CASSPGSQGWNEQFF

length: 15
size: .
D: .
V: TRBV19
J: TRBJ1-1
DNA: TGTGCCAGTACCCCCCTAAACCTCGGTTACACTGAAGCTTTCTTT
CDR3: CASTPLNLGYTEAFF

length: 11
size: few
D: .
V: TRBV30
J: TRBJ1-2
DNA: TGTGCCTGGAGTGTGGAACGGGTTATCACCTTC
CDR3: CAWSVERVITF

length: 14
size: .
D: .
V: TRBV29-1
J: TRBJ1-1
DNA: TGCAGCGTTGGCACAGGGTTAGCGGGCACTGAAGCTTTCTTT
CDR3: CSVGTGLAGTEAFF

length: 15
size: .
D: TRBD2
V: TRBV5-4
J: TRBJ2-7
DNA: TGTGCCAGCAGCTTGGAACTAGCGGGATCCTACGAGCAGTACTTC
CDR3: CASSLELAGSYEQYF

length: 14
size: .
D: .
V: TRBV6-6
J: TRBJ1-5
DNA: TGTGCCAGCAGTCCACTGGGGGGCAATCAGCCCCAGCATTTT
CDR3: CASSPLGGNQPQHF

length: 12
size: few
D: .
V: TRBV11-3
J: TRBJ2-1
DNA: TGTGCCAGCAGCTTAGGTAGTGCTGAGCAGTTCTTC
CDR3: CASSLGSAEQFF

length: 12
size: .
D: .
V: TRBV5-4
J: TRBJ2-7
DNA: TGTGCCAGCAACCTGTTGGGTAACGAGCAGTACTTC
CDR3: CASNLLGNEQYF

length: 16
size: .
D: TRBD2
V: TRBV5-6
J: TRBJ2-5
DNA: TGTGCCAGCACCTCTCTGCTGGGCGGGAGGCGGGAGACCCAGTACTTC
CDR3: CASTSLLGGRRETQYF

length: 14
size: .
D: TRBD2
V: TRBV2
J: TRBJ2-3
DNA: TGTGCCAGCAGGGCCGGGACTAGCGGAGATACGCAGTATTTT
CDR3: CASRAGTSGDTQYF

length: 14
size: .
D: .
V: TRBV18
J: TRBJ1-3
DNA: TGTGCCAGCTCACCACTGCCAGGGGGAAACACCATATATTTT
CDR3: CASSPLPGGNTIYF

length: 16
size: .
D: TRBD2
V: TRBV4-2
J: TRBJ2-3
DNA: TGTGCCAGCAGCCAGGCGGGACTAGCGTCAGGTGATACGCAGTATTTT
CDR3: CASSQAGLASGDTQYF

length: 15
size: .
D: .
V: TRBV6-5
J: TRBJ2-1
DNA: TGTGCCAGCAGTTATCGGAGTAGCTCCTACAATGAGCAGTTCTTC
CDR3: CASSYRSSSYNEQFF

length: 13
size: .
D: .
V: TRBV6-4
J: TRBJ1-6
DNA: TGTGCCAGCAGGAGGGATTATAATTCACCCCTCCACTTT
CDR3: CASRRDYNSPLHF